Presented here are 3 T cell receptor beta chains from one specimen sequenced in a study of OX40 agonist ivuxolimab in advanced cancers. Receptor libraries were prepared by the immunoSEQ multiplex PCR assay. The source is immuneACCESS, and TCRdb retained only in-frame sequences with V and J called. Part of the clones is not carried over; for the studies checked, unresolved V genes explain less than half of this, and the remainder is unexplained. The sample table shows approximately 54,000 clones, and approximately 91% are seen once. 3.6% of the sample belongs to the ten largest clones. Sequencing used CD4+ or CD8+ T cells sorted from blood, obtained in a trial of the OX40 agonist ivuxolimab. The receptors shown here come from an adult with an advanced solid tumor such as melanoma, head and neck, liver or kidney cancer.

This clone was observed a single time. The chain couples TRBV6-1 to TRBJ2-3; D is undetermined. Looked up from germline, CDR1 is MNHNS and CDR2 is SASEGT. Trimming left V 4 bases short and J 3 bases short, with 8 bases between. This CDR3 has 13 residues. CDR3 in amino acids: CASSATWTDTQYF. CDR3 nucleotides: TGTGCCAGCAGTGCTACGTGGACAGATACGCAGTATTTT.

The CDR3 loop reads CASSRSGQNNEQFF. As DNA, the CDR3 is TGTGCCAGCAGCCGATCGGGACAGAACAATGAGCAGTTCTTC. The V call is TRBV6-6, the J call TRBJ2-1, with 7 bases matching TRBD1. Losses at the gene ends were 6 bases for V and 5 bases for J; bases not matched to a gene: 7. Germline loops: CDR1 MNHNY, CDR2 SVGAGI (reference sequence). The CDR3 spans 14 residues.

The rearrangement uses TRBV12-5 and TRBJ1-1; 7 nucleotides match TRBD1. This CDR3 region has 15 residues. V was clipped by 7 bases and J by 2 bases; unmatched bases: 10. Germline V CDR1 and CDR2: LGHNT, FRNRAP. In nucleotides, the CDR3 is TGTGCTAGTGCTCTACATACAGGGGCCAACACTGAAGCTTTCTTT. This encodes CASALHTGANTEAFF.